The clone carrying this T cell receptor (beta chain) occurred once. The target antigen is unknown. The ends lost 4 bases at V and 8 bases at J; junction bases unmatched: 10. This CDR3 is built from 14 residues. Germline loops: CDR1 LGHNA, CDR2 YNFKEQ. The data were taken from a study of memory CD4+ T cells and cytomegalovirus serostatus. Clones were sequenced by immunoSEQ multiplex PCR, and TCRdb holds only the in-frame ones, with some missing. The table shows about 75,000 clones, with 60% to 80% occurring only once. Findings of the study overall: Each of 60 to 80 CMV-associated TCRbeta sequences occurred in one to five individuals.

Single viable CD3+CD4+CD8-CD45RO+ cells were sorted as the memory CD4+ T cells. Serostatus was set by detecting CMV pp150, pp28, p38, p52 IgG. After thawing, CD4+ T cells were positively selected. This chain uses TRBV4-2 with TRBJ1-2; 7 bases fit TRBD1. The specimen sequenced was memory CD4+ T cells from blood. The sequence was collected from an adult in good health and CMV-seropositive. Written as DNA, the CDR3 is TGTGCCAGCAGCCCAGACAGGGAGCTGGGAGGCTACACCTTC. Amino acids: CASSPDRELGGYTF.